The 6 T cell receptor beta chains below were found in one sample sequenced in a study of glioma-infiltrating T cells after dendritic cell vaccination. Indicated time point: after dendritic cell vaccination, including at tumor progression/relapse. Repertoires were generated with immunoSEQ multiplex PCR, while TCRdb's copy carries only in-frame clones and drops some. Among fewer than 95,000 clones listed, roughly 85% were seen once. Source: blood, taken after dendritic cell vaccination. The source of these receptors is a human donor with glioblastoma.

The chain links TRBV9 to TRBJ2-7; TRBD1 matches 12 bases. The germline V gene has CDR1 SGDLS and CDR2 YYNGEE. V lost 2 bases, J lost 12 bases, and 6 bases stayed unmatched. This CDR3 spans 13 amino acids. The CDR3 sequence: CASSVGTGGSSYF. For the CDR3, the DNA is TGTGCCAGCAGCGTGGGGACAGGGGGCTCTTCGTACTTC.

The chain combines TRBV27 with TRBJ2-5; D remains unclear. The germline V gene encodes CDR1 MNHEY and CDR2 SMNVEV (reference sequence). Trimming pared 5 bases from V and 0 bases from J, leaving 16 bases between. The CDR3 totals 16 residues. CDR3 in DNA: TGTGCCAGCAGTGGGTATGCGGAGTCCGACCAAGAGACCCAGTACTTC. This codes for CASSGYAESDQETQYF.

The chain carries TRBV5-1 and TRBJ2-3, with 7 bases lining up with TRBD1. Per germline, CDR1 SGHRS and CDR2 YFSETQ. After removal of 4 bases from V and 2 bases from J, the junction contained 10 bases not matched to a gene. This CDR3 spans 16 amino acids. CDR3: CASSHTGTDNTDTQYF. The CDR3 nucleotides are TGCGCCAGCAGCCATACCGGGACAGATAACACAGATACGCAGTATTTT.

The CDR3: CASRGQHRVANTGELFF. DNA of the CDR3: TGTGCCAGCAGGGGGCAGCATAGAGTAGCGAACACCGGGGAGCTGTTTTTT. The gene calls are TRBV21-1 and TRBJ2-2; TRBD1 is taken as the D call from the table, unchecked against the DNA. TRBV21-1 is reported as a pseudogene. This CDR3 has 17 amino acids.

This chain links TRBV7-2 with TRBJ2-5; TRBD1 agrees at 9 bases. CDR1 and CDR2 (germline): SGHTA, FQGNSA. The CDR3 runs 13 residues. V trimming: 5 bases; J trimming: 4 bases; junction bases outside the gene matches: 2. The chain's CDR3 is CASSRGQGETQYF. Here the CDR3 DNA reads TGTGCCAGCAGCCGGGGACAGGGAGAGACCCAGTACTTC.

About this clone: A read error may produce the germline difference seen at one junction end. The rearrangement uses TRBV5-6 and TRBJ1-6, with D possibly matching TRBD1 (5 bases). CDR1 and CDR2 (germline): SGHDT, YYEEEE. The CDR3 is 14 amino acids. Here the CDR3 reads CASRLAGRGSPLHF. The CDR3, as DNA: TGTGCCAGCAGATTGGCAGGGCGGGGATCACCCCTCCACTTT.